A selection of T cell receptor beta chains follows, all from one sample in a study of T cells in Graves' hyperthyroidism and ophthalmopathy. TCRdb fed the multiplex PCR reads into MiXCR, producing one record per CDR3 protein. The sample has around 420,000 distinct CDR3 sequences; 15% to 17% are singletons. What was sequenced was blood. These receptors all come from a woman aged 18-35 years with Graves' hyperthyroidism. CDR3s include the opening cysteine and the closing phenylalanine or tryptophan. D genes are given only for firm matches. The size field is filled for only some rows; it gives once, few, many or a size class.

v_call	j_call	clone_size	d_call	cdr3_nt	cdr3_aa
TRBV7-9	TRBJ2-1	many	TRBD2	TGTGCCAGCAGCTTAGAACTAGCGGGGGGGCCGCAGTTCTTC	CASSLELAGGPQFF
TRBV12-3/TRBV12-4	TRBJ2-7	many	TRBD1	TGTGCCAGCAGTTCGGGACAGGGGACCTCCTACGAGCAGTACTTC	CASSSGQGTSYEQYF
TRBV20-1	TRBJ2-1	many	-	TGCAGTGCTAGAGGGTGGACCAACAATGAGCAGTTCTTC	CSARGWTNNEQFF
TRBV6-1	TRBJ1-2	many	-	TGTGCCAGCAGTGAAGCAACAGGCTATGGCTACACCTTC	CASSEATGYGYTF
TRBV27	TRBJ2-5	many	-	TGTGCCAGCAGGCCACCAGGGTTTCCAGAGACCCAGTACTTC	CASRPPGFPETQYF
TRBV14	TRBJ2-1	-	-	TGTGCCAGCAGCCAAGATCGCCATGAGCAGTTCTTC	CASSQDRHEQFF
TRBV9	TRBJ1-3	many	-	TGTGCCAGCAGCGCCTCGTACTTGGGCTCTGGAAACACCATATATTTT	CASSASYLGSGNTIYF
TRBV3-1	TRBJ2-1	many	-	TGTGCCAGCAGCCTTATGGGACACACGGAGAATGAGCAGTTCTTC	CASSLMGHTENEQFF
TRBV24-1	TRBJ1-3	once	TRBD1	TGTGCCACCAGTGATCCCGGGACAGGGGGAAACACCATATATTTT	CATSDPGTGGNTIYF
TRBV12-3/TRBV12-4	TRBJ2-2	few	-	TGTGCATGGAGGGATCAAAACACCGGGGAGCTGTTTTTT	CAWRDQNTGELFF
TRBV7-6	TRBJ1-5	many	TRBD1	TGTGCCGGATACAGGGGGTTGGGCAATCAGCCCCAGCATTTT	CAGYRGLGNQPQHF
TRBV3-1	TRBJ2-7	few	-	TGTGCCAGCAGCCACATTGGCAAAGGCAGCTCCTACGAGCAGTACTTC	CASSHIGKGSSYEQYF
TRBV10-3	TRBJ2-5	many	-	TGTGCCATCAGGAGAGTGGCGGGACAACAAGAGACCCAGTACTTC	CAIRRVAGQQETQYF
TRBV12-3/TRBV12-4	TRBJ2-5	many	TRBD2	TGTGCCAGCAGTTGGGGACTAGCGGGGGGTCAAGAGACCCAGTACTTC	CASSWGLAGGQETQYF
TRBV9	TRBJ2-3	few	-	TGTGCCAGCAGCGCCCTGACAGGCAGGGGCACAGATACGCAGTATTTT	CASSALTGRGTDTQYF
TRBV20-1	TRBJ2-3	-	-	TGCAGTGCTAGAGGGTGGACCAGAGGGGTGGATACGCAGTATTTT	CSARGWTRGVDTQYF
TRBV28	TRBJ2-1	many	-	TGTGCCAGCAGTTTATCGGGGACAAACAATGAGCAGTTCTTC	CASSLSGTNNEQFF
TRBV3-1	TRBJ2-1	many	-	TGTGCCAGCAGCCATAAGAGTTTACAACTAGCAGCCAATGAGCAGTTCTTC	CASSHKSLQLAANEQFF